The entry that follows covers one T cell receptor beta chain sequence. Its antigen is unidentified. This may arise from a read error, as a much more abundant clone is one base away. CDR3 length: 14 amino acids. Germline V gene data show CDR1 as MGHDK and CDR2 as SYGVNS. The TCR cDNA carried a universal primer site and UMIs from 5'RACE template switching. Each CDR3 protein is one row after TCRdb ran MiXCR on the 5' RACE reads. Here the sample spans just under 600,000 distinct CDR3 sequences, approximately 15% being singletons. These data originate in a study of T cells after yellow fever vaccination. Study-level points and caveats: Repertoires sorted by FACS could include abundant clonotypes that are contaminants from the bulk population. A weaker secondary response peaked on day 5, the primary on day 15. Subsequent booster samples again held most clones from primary vaccination (approximately 95% CD4, 88% CD8).

This TCR came from a man between 25 and 39 years old who received the YFV17D yellow fever vaccine. The sequenced sample was PBMCs, obtained on the day of the yellow fever booster vaccination. The V and J genes are TRBV25-1 and TRBJ2-3; D assignment may be TRBD1 or TRBD2 (7 bases each). The CDR3 DNA reads as TGTGCCAGCAGCAGGACAGCGGGGACAGATACGCTGTATTTT. Translated: CASSRTAGTDTLYF.